A single sample is the source of the 5 T cell receptor beta chains below, sequenced in a study of cytomegalovirus exposure and HLA in healthy donors. Profiled with immunoSEQ multiplex PCR; TCRdb holds only in-frame clones, not every one. This table holds 150,000 to 200,000 clones, roughly 80% found once. Specimen: PBMCs. The receptors were gathered from a man in his late teens or twenties in good health and CMV-seropositive.

This clone was counted once. The chain has TRBV6-5 and TRBJ2-4; D is ambiguous. V gave up 0 bases and J gave up 0 bases, with 6 bases separating them. Germline CDR1 MNHEY, CDR2 SVGAGI. This CDR3 is 15 amino acids long. CDR3 amino acids: CASSYSRIAKNIQYF. CDR3 DNA: TGTGCCAGCAGTTACTCGCGGATAGCCAAAAACATTCAGTACTTC.

The V and J genes are TRBV15 and TRBJ2-5; D is possibly TRBD2 (5 bases). Germline CDR1 LNHNV, CDR2 YYDKDF (reference sequence). The CDR3 covers 14 residues. V was pared by 6 bases and J by 2 bases, with 13 bases between. Here the CDR3 DNA reads TGTGCCACCAGGCCTGGAACGGGGCAAGAGACCCAGTACTTC. It codes for CATRPGTGQETQYF.

This chain links TRBV28 with TRBJ1-5; tentative D call: TRBD1 (5 bases). Trimming left V 2 bases short and J 0 bases short, with 11 bases between. This CDR3 spans 16 amino acids. Germline V lookup: CDR1 MDHEN, CDR2 SYDVKM. The chain's CDR3 is CASSLGGVYSNQPQHF. DNA for the CDR3: TGTGCCAGCAGTTTAGGGGGGGTTTATAGCAATCAGCCCCAGCATTTT.

The chain recombines TRBV28 with TRBJ2-7; 7 bases fit TRBD1. Trimming cost V 6 bases and J 2 bases; bases outside gene matches: 7. The CDR3 consists of 14 residues. CDR1 is MDHEN, CDR2 SYDVKM, per germline. CDR3 coding DNA: TGTGCCAGCAGGACCCCCGGGACAGCCTACGAGCAGTACTTC. It specifies CASRTPGTAYEQYF.

The chain joins TRBV2 to TRBJ2-2; no definite D call. Germline V gene data show CDR1 as SNHLY and CDR2 as FYNNEI. V was cut by 9 bases and J by 4 bases, with 18 bases left in between. This CDR3 is built from 15 residues. This chain's CDR3 is CASLMEPRGTGELFF. The CDR3 bases are TGTGCCAGTTTGATGGAGCCGCGCGGCACCGGGGAGCTGTTTTTT.